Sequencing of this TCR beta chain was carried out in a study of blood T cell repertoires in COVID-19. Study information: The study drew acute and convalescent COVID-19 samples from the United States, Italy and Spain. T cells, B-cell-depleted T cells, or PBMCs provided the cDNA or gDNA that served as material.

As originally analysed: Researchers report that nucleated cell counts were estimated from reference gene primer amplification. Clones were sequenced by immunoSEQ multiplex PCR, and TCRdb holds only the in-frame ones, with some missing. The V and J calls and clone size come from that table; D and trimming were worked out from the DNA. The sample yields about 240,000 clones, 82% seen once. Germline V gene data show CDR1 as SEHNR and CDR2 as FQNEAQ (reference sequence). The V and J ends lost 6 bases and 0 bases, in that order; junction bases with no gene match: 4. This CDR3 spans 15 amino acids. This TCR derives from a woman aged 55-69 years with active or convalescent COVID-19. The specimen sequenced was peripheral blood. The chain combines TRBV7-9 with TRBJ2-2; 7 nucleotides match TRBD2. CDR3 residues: CASRARGANTGELFF. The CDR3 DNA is TGTGCCAGCAGGGCCCGGGGGGCGAACACCGGGGAGCTGTTTTTT.